Listed here are 28 T cell receptor beta chains from one sample, sequenced in a study of control samples from healthy donors and cancer patients. The table came from immunoSEQ multiplex PCR; TCRdb's copy has only in-frame clones and leaves some out. The sample lists some 65,000 clones, more than 75% occurring once. The sample was PBMCs. These receptors all stem from a woman between 45 and 60 years old with lung cancer.

This chain joins TRBV29-1 and TRBJ2-2; D is uncertain. Trimming took off 2 bases at V and 6 bases at J, with 4 bases between the two ends. This CDR3 spans 11 amino acids. Looked up from germline, CDR1 is SQVTM and CDR2 is ANQGSEA. CDR3 bases: TGCAGCGTTGAAAGTCCCGGGGAGCTGTTTTTT. It codes for CSVESPGELFF.

This clone was seen once. This chain connects TRBV7-6 to TRBJ2-3, with TRBD1 identical over 9 bases. This CDR3 comprises 16 residues. Germline V gene lookup returns CDR1 SGHVS and CDR2 FNYEAQ. Trimming removed 5 bases from V and 3 bases from J; junction bases left unmatched: 9. The DNA for the CDR3 is TGTGCCAGCAGCGCGGGGACAGGGAGGAATACAGATACGCAGTATTTT. Its protein product is CASSAGTGRNTDTQYF. Drawing the rest from reference TRBV7-6 and TRBJ2-3, the complete variable domain is GAGVSQSPRYKVTKRGQDVALRCDPISGHVSLYWYRQALGQGPEFLTYFNYEAQQDKSGLPNDRFSAERPEGSISTLTIQRTEQRDSAMYRCASSAGTGRNTDTQYFGPGTRLTVL.

The J gene is TRBJ1-2, the V gene TRBV28, with 7 bases aligning to TRBD1. The CDR3 is made up of 14 amino acids. V dropped 3 bases and J dropped 8; count of bases not matched to a gene: 9. CDR1 MDHEN and CDR2 SYDVKM come from the germline V gene. CDR3 in amino acids: CASSFVITGEGYTF. Here the CDR3 DNA reads TGTGCCAGCAGTTTTGTTATTACAGGGGAAGGCTACACCTTC.

This clone was seen a single time. This chain links TRBV21-1 with TRBJ1-3; TRBD1 was called by the table and not checked on the DNA. TRBV21-1 is listed as a pseudogene. This CDR3 comprises 14 residues. The CDR3 loop is CASSKADSGITIYF. CDR3 in DNA: TGTGCCAGCAGCAAAGCAGACAGTGGAATCACCATATATTTT.

V gene TRBV27 combines with J gene TRBJ1-6; maybe TRBD1 (6 bases). CDR1 is MNHEY and CDR2 is SMNVEV in the germline V gene (reference sequence). CDR3 length: 15 residues. Trimming pared 6 bases from V and 7 bases from J, leaving 16 bases between. CDR3 loop: CASSPGRGGNSPLHF. In DNA form, the CDR3 reads TGTGCCAGCAGCCCGGGGAGGGGGGGAAATTCACCCCTCCACTTT.

CDR3 protein: CSVGHTGELFF. CDR3 DNA: TGCAGCGTAGGGCACACCGGGGAGCTGTTTTTT. The chain is built from TRBV29-1 and TRBJ2-2, with D hard to call. Germline V gene lookup returns CDR1 SQVTM and CDR2 ANQGSEA. The V end lost 6 bases, the J end lost 3 bases, and 5 bases lay between the germline ends. The CDR3 consists of 11 residues.

For the CDR3, the DNA is TGTGCCTGGAGACAGGTTGTTACAGATACGCAGTATTTT. Its protein product is CAWRQVVTDTQYF. This chain links TRBV30 with TRBJ2-3; tentatively, D is TRBD1 (5 bases). CDR1 is GTSNPN, CDR2 SVGIG, per germline (reference sequence). The germline V and J ends were trimmed by 3 bases and 3 bases, with 10 bases remaining between them. The CDR3 sequence is 13 residues long.

Only one count was recorded for this clone. The chain combines TRBV19 with TRBJ2-2; 9 positions match TRBD1. Germline V lookup: CDR1 LNHDA, CDR2 SQIVND (reference sequence). There are 15 residues in the CDR3. The ends lost 4 bases at V and 3 bases at J; junction bases unmatched: 3. The CDR3 spells CASSTGTGYTGELFF. In DNA form, the CDR3 reads TGTGCCAGTAGTACAGGGACAGGGTACACCGGGGAGCTGTTTTTT. Full variable domain (rest looked up from reference TRBV19 and TRBJ2-2): DGGITQSPKYLFRKEGQNVTLSCEQNLNHDAMYWYRQDPGQGLRLIYYSQIVNDFQKGDIAEGYSVSREKKESFPLTVTSAQKNPTAFYLCASSTGTGYTGELFFGEGSRLTVL.

A single count supports this clone. This CDR3 is CASAMGGAGSYEQYF. The CDR3 region has the DNA TGTGCCAGCGCCATGGGGGGTGCGGGCTCCTACGAGCAGTACTTC. The J gene is TRBJ2-7, the V gene TRBV27; D might be TRBD2 (6 bases). The length of the CDR3 is 15 residues. V dropped 8 bases and J dropped 0 bases, with 17 bases sitting between them. Germline V gene sequence: CDR1 MNHEY, CDR2 SMNVEV (reference sequence).

This rearrangement joins TRBV9 to TRBJ1-4; D perhaps matches TRBD1 (5 bases). Trimming pared 5 bases from V and 5 bases from J, leaving 19 bases between. Germline assignment: CDR1 SGDLS and CDR2 YYNGEE. CDR3 length equals 16 residues. CDR3 sequence reads: CASSAKSGRLNEKLFF. The DNA of the CDR3 is TGTGCCAGCAGTGCTAAATCGGGACGTCTAAATGAAAAACTGTTTTTT.

The V gene is TRBV19, the J gene TRBJ1-2, with TRBD1 matching 11 bases. The CDR3 consists of 17 residues. CDR1 and CDR2 (germline): LNHDA, SQIVND (reference sequence). J was trimmed by 6 bases and V by 4 bases; bases with no gene match: 13. The CDR3 sequence is CASSTGQGAVSVHGYTF. The CDR3 DNA reads as TGTGCCAGTAGTACCGGACAGGGGGCTGTAAGTGTCCATGGCTACACCTTC.

The chain has TRBV30 and TRBJ1-2; weak D call: TRBD1 (5 bases). The CDR3 sequence is 11 residues long. The germline V gene encodes CDR1 GTSNPN and CDR2 SVGIG (reference sequence). V gave up 2 bases and J gave up 8 bases, with 9 bases separating them. CDR3 coding DNA: TGTGCCTGGAGTAGGGGTCCGGGCTACACCTTC. Its translation: CAWSRGPGYTF.

The V call is TRBV24-1, the J call TRBJ1-2; 7 nucleotides align to TRBD1. V was pared by 9 bases and J by 4 bases, with 1 base of the junction left unmatched. CDR1 is KGHDR, CDR2 SFDVKD, per germline. CDR3 length equals 11 residues. CDR3: CATGDSYGYTF. The CDR3 nucleotides are TGTGCCACCGGGGACAGCTATGGCTACACCTTC.

The chain combines TRBV5-1 with TRBJ2-3; TRBD1 matches 8 bases. This CDR3 has 14 residues. V lost 4 bases to trimming and J lost 5 bases; unmatched junction nucleotides: 6. In germline, CDR1 is SGHRS, CDR2 YFSETQ. CDR3: CASSRDRPKDTQYF. The CDR3 nucleotides are TGCGCCAGCAGCCGGGACAGGCCGAAAGATACGCAGTATTTT.

This clone was recorded only once. This chain connects TRBV6-6 to TRBJ1-1, with 7 bases aligning to TRBD1. This CDR3 comprises 15 residues. Germline CDR1 MNHNY, CDR2 SVGAGI (reference sequence). V dropped 2 bases and J dropped 8; count of bases not matched to a gene: 11. CDR3 sequence: CASSYQPVLDREAFF. Written as DNA, the CDR3 is TGTGCCAGCAGTTACCAACCTGTCTTGGACAGGGAAGCTTTCTTT.

The rearrangement joins TRBV5-6 to TRBJ2-7, with 9 nucleotides matching TRBD2. Germline V lookup: CDR1 SGHDT, CDR2 YYEEEE. This CDR3 has 16 residues. The J segment lost 3 bases and the V segment lost 1 base, leaving 8 bases of the junction unmatched. The CDR3 DNA reads as TGTGCCAGCAGCTTGTACGGTAGCGGGGGCGGCTACGAGCAGTACTTC. Amino acid sequence: CASSLYGSGGGYEQYF.

V is TRBV4-1 and J is TRBJ1-1; D call uncertain. The V gene lost 5 bases and the J gene lost 5 bases, with 6 bases spanning the gap. Germline V gives CDR1 MGHRA, CDR2 YSYEKL. The CDR3 covers 11 residues. The CDR3 nucleotides read TGCGCCAGCAGCGGGAGTACTGAAGCTTTCTTT. Protein: CASSGSTEAFF.

The chain couples TRBV7-8 to TRBJ1-1; D is possibly TRBD1 (5 bases). The CDR3 is 13 residues long. V gave up 1 base and J gave up 4 bases, with 7 bases separating them. From germline, CDR1 is SGHVS and CDR2 FQNEAQ. This CDR3 is CASSLGGTTEAFF. DNA for the CDR3: TGTGCCAGCAGCTTAGGGGGGACCACTGAAGCTTTCTTT.

This chain links TRBV7-9 with TRBJ1-5, with D perhaps matching TRBD1 (6 bases). The CDR3 loop spans 15 amino acids. The germline V gene has CDR1 SEHNR and CDR2 FQNEAQ (reference sequence). Trimming shortened V by 5 bases and J by 2 bases, and 13 bases separated the two germline ends. For the CDR3, the DNA is TGTGCCAGCAGCAACGACAGGACCCGCAATCAGCCCCAGCATTTT. Its protein is CASSNDRTRNQPQHF.

This chain's CDR3 is CATWGQVYGYTF. The CDR3 DNA reads TGTGCCACCTGGGGACAGGTCTATGGCTACACCTTC. The chain recombines TRBV28 with TRBJ1-2, with 8 bases fitting TRBD1. Germline V gives CDR1 MDHEN, CDR2 SYDVKM. The V segment lost 10 bases and the J segment 4 bases; nucleotides outside the gene matches: 5. The CDR3 runs to 12 residues.

The chain joins TRBV6-6 to TRBJ1-2; the D gene is possibly TRBD1 (5 bases). Trimming stripped 4 bases from V and 8 bases from J, with 17 bases between. Germline values: CDR1 MNHNY, CDR2 SVGAGI (reference sequence). The CDR3 contains 14 residues. CDR3 residues: CASSFGTAQNGYTF. CDR3 nucleotides: TGTGCCAGCAGTTTCGGGACGGCTCAAAACGGCTACACCTTC.

The rearrangement joins TRBV5-1 to TRBJ2-5; 8 bases map to TRBD2. CDR3 length: 16 amino acids. Germline CDR1 and CDR2: SGHRS and YFSETQ. V shed 4 bases, J shed 3 bases, and the junction held 11 bases outside the gene matches. The CDR3 reads CASSRGTSGGEETQYF. The DNA of the CDR3 is TGCGCCAGCAGCCGGGGGACAAGCGGGGGAGAAGAGACCCAGTACTTC.

The rearrangement links TRBV7-2 to TRBJ2-1, with a tentative D call TRBD2 (6 bases). The V gene's germline CDR1 is SGHTA and CDR2 FQGNSA. The CDR3 has 15 amino acids. Trimming took 1 base from V and 6 from J, leaving 13 bases between them. CDR3 loop: CASSLVSGAFNEQFF. The CDR3, as DNA: TGTGCCAGCAGCTTAGTGTCGGGAGCCTTCAATGAGCAGTTCTTC.

This chain links TRBV13 with TRBJ2-1; no clear D. Germline lookup yields CDR1 PRHDT and CDR2 FYEKMQ (reference sequence). This CDR3 spans 14 amino acids. Trimming took 2 bases from V and 7 from J, leaving 12 bases between them. The CDR3 sequence: CASSLRVVENEQFF. The DNA for the CDR3 is TGTGCCAGCAGCTTACGGGTGGTTGAGAATGAGCAGTTCTTC. Filled out from reference TRBV13 and TRBJ2-1, the complete variable domain reads AAGVIQSPRHLIKEKRETATLKCYPIPRHDTVYWYQQGPGQDPQFLISFYEKMQSDKGSIPDRFSAQQFSDYHSELNMSSLELGDSALYFCASSLRVVENEQFFGPGTRLTVL.

This chain links TRBV9 with TRBJ1-1; no reliable D call. V was cut by 1 base and J by 0 bases, with 7 bases left in between. The CDR3 has 14 residues. Germline V gene lookup returns CDR1 SGDLS and CDR2 YYNGEE. CDR3 bases: TGTGCCAGCAGCGTATCAACGGTGAACACTGAAGCTTTCTTT. This translates into CASSVSTVNTEAFF.

The rearrangement joins TRBV6-2 or TRBV6-3 to TRBJ2-5; the match to TRBD2 covers 12 bases. Germline trimming cut 0 bases from V and 2 bases from J; bases unmatched to any gene: 10. This CDR3 comprises 19 residues. The germline V gene encodes CDR1 MNHEY and CDR2 SVGEGT. The CDR3 reads CASSYSSRGLAGLQETQYF. Here the CDR3 DNA reads TGTGCCAGCAGTTACTCATCCCGTGGACTAGCGGGGCTTCAAGAGACCCAGTACTTC.

The rearrangement uses TRBV5-1 and TRBJ2-7, with D unclear. The CDR3 is 12 amino acids. From germline, CDR1 is SGHRS and CDR2 YFSETQ. With 0 bases removed from V and 5 bases from J, the gap between germline ends came to 6 bases. This CDR3 reads CASSLDGDEQYF. The CDR3 DNA reads as TGCGCCAGCAGCTTGGATGGGGACGAGCAGTACTTC.

The V gene is TRBV19, the J gene TRBJ2-5; 12 bases line up with TRBD2. V trimming: 5 bases; J trimming: 6 bases; junction bases outside the gene matches: 10. The CDR3 totals 16 residues. Germline V CDR1 and CDR2: LNHDA, SQIVND (reference sequence). CDR3 amino acids: CASSVRLAGALKTQYF. The CDR3 DNA sequence: TGTGCCAGTAGTGTCAGACTAGCGGGGGCCCTAAAGACCCAGTACTTC.